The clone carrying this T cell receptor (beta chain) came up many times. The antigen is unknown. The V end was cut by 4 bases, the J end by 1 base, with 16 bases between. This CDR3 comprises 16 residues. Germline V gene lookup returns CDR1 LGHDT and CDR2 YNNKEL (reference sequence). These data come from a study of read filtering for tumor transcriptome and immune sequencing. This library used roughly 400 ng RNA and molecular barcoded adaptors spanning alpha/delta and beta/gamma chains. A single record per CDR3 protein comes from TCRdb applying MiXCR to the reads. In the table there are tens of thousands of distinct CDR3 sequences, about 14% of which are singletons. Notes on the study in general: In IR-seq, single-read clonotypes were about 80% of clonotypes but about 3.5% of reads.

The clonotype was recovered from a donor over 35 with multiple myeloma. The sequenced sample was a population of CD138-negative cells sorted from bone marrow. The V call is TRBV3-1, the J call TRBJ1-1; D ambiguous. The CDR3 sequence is CASSPRRMSPNTEAFF. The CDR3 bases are TGTGCCAGCAGCCCAAGGCGTATGTCACCGAACACTGAAGCTTTCTTT.